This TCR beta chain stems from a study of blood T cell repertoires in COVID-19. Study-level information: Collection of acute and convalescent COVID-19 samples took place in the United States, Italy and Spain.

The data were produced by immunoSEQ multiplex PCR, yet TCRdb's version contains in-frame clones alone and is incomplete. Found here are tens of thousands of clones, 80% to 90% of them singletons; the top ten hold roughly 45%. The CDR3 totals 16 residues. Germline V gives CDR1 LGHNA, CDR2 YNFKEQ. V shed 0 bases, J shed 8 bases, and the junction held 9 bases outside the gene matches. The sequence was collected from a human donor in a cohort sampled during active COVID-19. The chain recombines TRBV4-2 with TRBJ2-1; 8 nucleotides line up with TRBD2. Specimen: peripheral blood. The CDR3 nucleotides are TGTGCCAGCAGCCAAGATAACTCCGGGGGGGCTGATGAGCAGTTCTTC. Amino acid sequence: CASSQDNSGGADEQFF.